Below are 16 T cell receptor beta chains sequenced from a single sample in a study of T-cell reconstitution after alpha-beta-depleted transplantation in children. The TCRbeta library incorporated unique molecular identifiers. MiXCR, run by TCRdb on the PCR reads, gives a single entry per CDR3 protein. The sample includes almost 250,000 distinct CDR3 sequences, 20% to 30% of them seen just once. The material was PBMCs, obtained before TCRalphabeta/CD19-depleted stem cell transplant. These receptors all come from a girl aged 2 to 10 with Fanconi anemia, due to receive a stem cell transplant.

In the case of this clonotype: This may arise from a read error, as a much more abundant clone is one base away. As DNA, the CDR3 is TGCAGTGCTAATGCGTATGAAACGGGATCAATGCAGCCCCAGCATTTT. This gives the protein CSANAYETGSMQPQHF. This sequence joins TRBV20-1 and TRBJ1-5, with no clear D. Germline V gene data show CDR1 as DFQATT and CDR2 as SNEGSKA (reference sequence). The CDR3 spans 16 residues. Trimming shortened V by 4 bases and J by 7 bases, and 23 bases separated the two germline ends.

Many counts were recorded for this clonotype. The chain employs TRBV12-3 or TRBV12-4 and TRBJ2-1; 11 nucleotides line up with TRBD2. Losses at the gene ends were 4 bases for V and 4 bases for J; bases not matched to a gene: 6. CDR3 length: 16 amino acids. The CDR3, as DNA: TGTGCCAGCAGTTCCTCTAGCGGGAGGCGGTACAATGAGCAGTTCTTC. It encodes CASSSSSGRRYNEQFF.

This clonotype was observed a few times. The chain couples TRBV27 to TRBJ2-1; 13 nucleotides align to TRBD2. The V gene end was trimmed by 3 bases and the J gene end by 8 bases; junction bases not matched to a gene: 10. The germline V gene has CDR1 MNHEY and CDR2 SMNVEV (reference sequence). The CDR3 sequence is 17 residues long. CDR3 sequence: CASSFLLAGGPGDEQFF. CDR3 DNA: TGTGCCAGCAGTTTCTTACTAGCGGGAGGGCCAGGGGATGAGCAGTTCTTC.

The chain is built from TRBV4-1 and TRBJ2-7; 11 bases agree with TRBD2. The V segment lost 3 bases and the J segment 0 bases; nucleotides outside the gene matches: 13. Germline assignment: CDR1 MGHRA and CDR2 YSYEKL. The CDR3 contains 19 residues. CDR3 amino acids: CASSHPTLIAGGPSYEQYF. DNA of the CDR3: TGCGCCAGCAGCCATCCGACTCTGATAGCGGGAGGGCCCTCCTACGAGCAGTACTTC.

This clonotype was seen repeatedly, ten times or more. CDR3 loop: CSARGSTDFYGYTF. Written as DNA, the CDR3 is TGCAGTGCTAGAGGTTCGACAGACTTCTATGGCTACACCTTC. This chain connects TRBV20-1 to TRBJ1-2; perhaps TRBD1 as D (5 bases). The CDR3 covers 14 residues. With 1 base removed from V and 4 bases from J, the gap between germline ends came to 13 bases. Germline CDR1 and CDR2: DFQATT and SNEGSKA (reference sequence).

The chain joins TRBV20-1 to TRBJ2-1, with D possibly TRBD2 on 6 matching bases. The V end was cut by 4 bases, the J end by 2 bases, with 18 bases between. The V gene's germline CDR1 is DFQATT and CDR2 SNEGSKA (reference sequence). This CDR3 region has 16 residues. CDR3 residues: CSATLGLVPTYNEQFF. DNA for the CDR3: TGCAGTGCTACCTTGGGACTTGTGCCGACCTACAATGAGCAGTTCTTC.

The gene calls are TRBV6-2 or TRBV6-3 and TRBJ2-3; 9 bases align to TRBD2. The CDR3 sequence is 22 residues long. J lost 1 base, V lost 0 bases, and 20 bases had no gene match. CDR1 and CDR2 from the germline V gene are MNHEY and SVGEGT. CDR3: CASSYSPPASGISNFGTDTQYF. The CDR3 DNA reads as TGTGCCAGCAGTTACTCGCCCCCAGCTAGCGGGATATCAAACTTTGGCACAGATACGCAGTATTTT.

This clonotype was counted many times. This chain uses TRBV4-2 with TRBJ2-3; 10 nucleotides align to TRBD2. The junction had 12 bases not matched to a gene; V was cut back by 4 bases and J by 5 bases. The CDR3 spans 17 residues. CDR1 and CDR2 (germline): LGHNA, YNFKEQ. The CDR3, as DNA: TGTGCCAGCAGCCTTGGACTAGCGGATTCGCAGGGAGATACGCAGTATTTT. This codes for CASSLGLADSQGDTQYF.

This clonotype was seen many times. J is TRBJ1-2 and V is TRBV12-3 or TRBV12-4; D is perhaps TRBD1 (6 bases). The V end was cut by 6 bases, the J end by 1 base, with 15 bases between. The CDR3 has 15 amino acids. This chain's CDR3 is CASSMDSELNYGYTF. The CDR3 DNA reads as TGTGCCAGCAGCATGGACAGCGAGCTTAACTATGGCTACACCTTC.

In this sample, this clonotype turned up many times. The genes are TRBV5-1 and TRBJ2-3; perhaps TRBD2 as D (5 bases). CDR3 length: 16 residues. Germline CDR1 and CDR2: SGHRS and YFSETQ. V gave up 4 bases and J gave up 4 bases, with 19 bases separating them. Here the CDR3 DNA reads TGCGCCAGCAGCCAAACTAGGGCCATAGGATCAGATACGCAGTATTTT. It encodes CASSQTRAIGSDTQYF.

This clonotype came up many times. The chain uses TRBV29-1 and TRBJ2-2; either TRBD1 or TRBD2 may supply D (5 bases each). The CDR3 has 12 amino acids. Germline lookup yields CDR1 SQVTM and CDR2 ANQGSEA. V was cut by 7 bases and J by 1 base, with 7 bases left in between. In nucleotides, the CDR3 is TGCAGCGGAGGGGTGAACACCGGGGAGCTGTTTTTT. It is translated as CSGGVNTGELFF.

This clonotype was detected many times. This sequence joins TRBV29-1 and TRBJ2-1; 9 positions agree with TRBD1. The CDR3 extends over 14 amino acids. Per the germline V gene, CDR1 is SQVTM and CDR2 is ANQGSEA. J was trimmed by 9 bases and V by 6 bases; bases with no gene match: 12. CDR3 sequence: CSVIPGQGIGEQFF. The CDR3 DNA reads TGCAGCGTCATACCGGGACAGGGAATAGGTGAGCAGTTCTTC.

This clonotype was detected once. CDR3 residues: CASSNGHPDKQFF. The CDR3 coding sequence is TGTGCCAGCTCAAATGGACACCCTGATAAGCAGTTCTTC. The chain employs TRBV18 and TRBJ2-1, with D possibly being TRBD1 (5 bases). Per germline, CDR1 KGHSH and CDR2 LQKENI. This CDR3 has 13 residues. With 5 bases removed from V and 11 bases from J, the gap between germline ends came to 16 bases.

This clonotype was found a few times. V and J are TRBV20-1 and TRBJ2-1; 7 positions agree with TRBD2. The length of the CDR3 is 12 residues. The V segment lost 5 bases and the J segment 5 bases; nucleotides outside the gene matches: 3. From germline, CDR1 is DFQATT and CDR2 SNEGSKA (reference sequence). The CDR3 loop reads CSAGTTDNEQFF. CDR3 DNA: TGCAGTGCTGGGACTACAGACAATGAGCAGTTCTTC.

This clonotype was counted ten times or more. The genes are TRBV15 and TRBJ2-1, with D possibly matching TRBD1 (6 bases). This CDR3 contains 15 residues. In germline, CDR1 is LNHNV, CDR2 YYDKDF (reference sequence). The V gene lost 0 bases and the J gene lost 4 bases, with 10 bases spanning the gap. The CDR3 DNA is TGTGCCACCAGCAGAGATCAGGGGTGGTACAATGAGCAGTTCTTC. Its protein is CATSRDQGWYNEQFF.

This clonotype appeared a few times. The chain couples TRBV29-1 to TRBJ1-1, with D unresolved. The length of the CDR3 is 11 residues. From germline, CDR1 is SQVTM and CDR2 ANQGSEA. V was pared by 6 bases and J by 1 base, with 6 bases between. The CDR3 spells CSVYKNTEAFF. CDR3 nucleotide sequence: TGCAGCGTATATAAGAACACTGAAGCTTTCTTT.